Listed below are T cell receptor beta chains from one sample, sequenced in a study of regulatory T cells in long-lasting Graves disease. TCRdb re-called the multiplex PCR reads through MiXCR, storing one row per CDR3 protein. The sample yields about 460,000 distinct CDR3 sequences, about 20% seen once. The material sequenced was peripheral blood mononuclear cells (PBMCs), taken when the disease was refractory, from a patient treated with antithyroid drugs. These receptors were taken from a female donor with Graves disease. Each CDR3 is given with its conserved first and last residue. D genes are given only for firm matches. The size entry is marked missing in some rows and otherwise reads once, few, many or a size class.

V gene: TRBV6-1
J gene: TRBJ2-6
D gene: TRBD1
clone size: many
CDR3 DNA: TGTGCCAGCAGTCTGGGACAGAACAACGTCCTGACTTTC
CDR3 protein: CASSLGQNNVLTF

V gene: TRBV6-2/TRBV6-3
J gene: TRBJ2-2
D gene: NA
clone size: NA
CDR3 DNA: TGTGCCAGCAGCCAAGATCAGGCAGCCGGGGAGCTGTTTTTT
CDR3 protein: CASSQDQAAGELFF

V gene: TRBV3-1
J gene: TRBJ1-2
D gene: TRBD1
clone size: few
CDR3 DNA: TGTGCCAGCAGCCAAGAAGGAGGGACAGGGGCGAATGGCTACACCTTC
CDR3 protein: CASSQEGGTGANGYTF

V gene: TRBV6-1
J gene: TRBJ2-5
D gene: TRBD2
clone size: many
CDR3 DNA: TGTGCCAGCAGCGTACTAGCGGGAGTTCAAGAGACCCAGTACTTC
CDR3 protein: CASSVLAGVQETQYF

V gene: TRBV28
J gene: TRBJ1-2
D gene: NA
clone size: many
CDR3 DNA: TGTGCCAGCGTGGGACTCCCTGGCTATGGCTACACCTTC
CDR3 protein: CASVGLPGYGYTF

V gene: TRBV5-1
J gene: TRBJ1-1
D gene: NA
clone size: NA
CDR3 DNA: TGCGCCAGCAGCTTGGAGAGGGAGATCCCTGAAGCTTTCTTT
CDR3 protein: CASSLEREIPEAFF

V gene: TRBV19
J gene: TRBJ2-7
D gene: TRBD2
clone size: NA
CDR3 DNA: TGTGCCAGTAGTATAGATGCGGCGGGAGAAGACGAGCAGTACTTC
CDR3 protein: CASSIDAAGEDEQYF

V gene: TRBV6-2/TRBV6-3
J gene: TRBJ1-3
D gene: NA
clone size: few
CDR3 DNA: TGTGCCAGCAGTTATAAGGGAAACACCATATATTTT
CDR3 protein: CASSYKGNTIYF

V gene: TRBV15
J gene: TRBJ2-2
D gene: TRBD1
clone size: many
CDR3 DNA: TGTGCCACCAACCAGCCAGGGGGAACCGGGGAGCTGTTTTTT
CDR3 protein: CATNQPGGTGELFF

V gene: TRBV27
J gene: TRBJ2-7
D gene: TRBD1
clone size: many
CDR3 DNA: TGTGCCAGCAGTTTATTTAGGACAGGGGGATACGAGCAGTACTTC
CDR3 protein: CASSLFRTGGYEQYF

V gene: TRBV5-5
J gene: TRBJ1-5
D gene: NA
clone size: few
CDR3 DNA: TGTGCCAGCAGCGCGGCGGGGAGAGAGCAGCCCCAGCATTTT
CDR3 protein: CASSAAGREQPQHF

V gene: TRBV29-1
J gene: TRBJ1-1
D gene: NA
clone size: few
CDR3 DNA: TGCAGCGTCTACAGGTTTTCTATGAACACTGAAGCTTTCTTT
CDR3 protein: CSVYRFSMNTEAFF

V gene: TRBV7-3
J gene: TRBJ1-5
D gene: NA
clone size: few
CDR3 DNA: TGTGCCAGCAGCTTAGGGGGGATAGAGCCCCAGCATTTT
CDR3 protein: CASSLGGIEPQHF

V gene: TRBV6-1
J gene: TRBJ1-5
D gene: TRBD1
clone size: few
CDR3 DNA: TGTGCCAGCAGTAAAAGGACAGGGGAGAGCAATCAGCCCCAGCATTTT
CDR3 protein: CASSKRTGESNQPQHF

V gene: TRBV10-3
J gene: TRBJ1-4
D gene: NA
clone size: NA
CDR3 DNA: TGTGCCATCAGGGGCAGGGAAAATGAAAAACTGTTTTTT
CDR3 protein: CAIRGRENEKLFF

V gene: TRBV3-1
J gene: TRBJ2-5
D gene: NA
clone size: few
CDR3 DNA: TGTGCCAGCAGCCAACCAAGGATACGGCTTCACTTC
CDR3 protein: CASSQPRIRLHF

V gene: TRBV6-2/TRBV6-3
J gene: TRBJ2-2
D gene: TRBD1
clone size: few
CDR3 DNA: TGTGCCAGCAGTAGGGAGACAGGGGGCAACACCGGGGAGCTGTTTTTT
CDR3 protein: CASSRETGGNTGELFF

V gene: TRBV20-1
J gene: TRBJ1-6
D gene: NA
clone size: few
CDR3 DNA: TGCAGTGCTAGTTGGCAGCAGGGGTATTGGTATAATTCACCCCTCCACTTT
CDR3 protein: CSASWQQGYWYNSPLHF

V gene: TRBV27
J gene: TRBJ1-4
D gene: TRBD1
clone size: many
CDR3 DNA: TGTGCCAGCAGTTTATTCGGATCGGGACAGGGCAGGAAAAAACTGTTTTTT
CDR3 protein: CASSLFGSGQGRKKLFF

V gene: TRBV24-1
J gene: TRBJ1-5
D gene: NA
clone size: few
CDR3 DNA: TGTGCCACCGGGGGGGACGGGGACACTAATCAGCCCCAGCATTTT
CDR3 protein: CATGGDGDTNQPQHF

V gene: TRBV30
J gene: TRBJ1-1
D gene: NA
clone size: NA
CDR3 DNA: TGTGCCTGGAGTAGAGCTAGCGGGGGCAGCACTGAAGCTTTCTTT
CDR3 protein: CAWSRASGGSTEAFF

V gene: TRBV7-2
J gene: TRBJ1-5
D gene: NA
clone size: few
CDR3 DNA: TGTGCCAGCAGCTTAGACAGTCTTAATCAGCCCCAGCATTTT
CDR3 protein: CASSLDSLNQPQHF

V gene: TRBV12-3/TRBV12-4
J gene: TRBJ2-7
D gene: TRBD1
clone size: many
CDR3 DNA: TGTGCCAGCAGTAGGACAGGGTTCTACGAGCAGTACTTC
CDR3 protein: CASSRTGFYEQYF

V gene: TRBV20-1
J gene: TRBJ1-5
D gene: NA
clone size: many
CDR3 DNA: TGCAGTGCTAGAGGGGCCGCTAATCAGCCCCAGCATTTT
CDR3 protein: CSARGAANQPQHF

V gene: TRBV24-1
J gene: TRBJ2-7
D gene: TRBD2
clone size: NA
CDR3 DNA: TGTGCCACCAGTGACCCGCCGGCGGGAGTAAACGAGCAGTACTTC
CDR3 protein: CATSDPPAGVNEQYF

V gene: TRBV7-9
J gene: TRBJ1-1
D gene: NA
clone size: few
CDR3 DNA: TGTGCCAGCCGGTCTGTGGGCAGGCAGGTGATAACTGAAGCTTTCTTT
CDR3 protein: CASRSVGRQVITEAFF

V gene: TRBV28
J gene: TRBJ2-4
D gene: TRBD1
clone size: NA
CDR3 DNA: TGTGCCAGCAGTTTTTTCCTAGGGACAGGGGCTACACTAGCCAAAAACATTCAGTACTTC
CDR3 protein: CASSFFLGTGATLAKNIQYF

V gene: TRBV20-1
J gene: TRBJ1-1
D gene: NA
clone size: few
CDR3 DNA: TGCAGTGCCAGGGCCTCAGAGGTCACTGAAGCTTTCTTT
CDR3 protein: CSARASEVTEAFF

V gene: TRBV3-1
J gene: TRBJ1-6
D gene: TRBD1
clone size: many
CDR3 DNA: TGTGCCAGCAGCCGAACCTGGGGGACAGAAAATTCACCCCTCCACTTT
CDR3 protein: CASSRTWGTENSPLHF

V gene: TRBV19
J gene: TRBJ2-7
D gene: TRBD1
clone size: NA
CDR3 DNA: TGTGCCAGTAGTATACGACAGGGGGCTACCTACGAGCAGTACTTC
CDR3 protein: CASSIRQGATYEQYF

V gene: TRBV6-5
J gene: TRBJ1-1
D gene: NA
clone size: many
CDR3 DNA: TGTGCCAGCAGTTACATAGGGAACACTGAAGCTTTCTTT
CDR3 protein: CASSYIGNTEAFF

V gene: TRBV30
J gene: TRBJ2-7
D gene: TRBD1
clone size: NA
CDR3 DNA: TGTGCCTGGAGTCCTGACAGGGGTCGCGAGCAGTACTTC
CDR3 protein: CAWSPDRGREQYF

V gene: TRBV14
J gene: TRBJ1-1
D gene: NA
clone size: few
CDR3 DNA: TGTGCCAGCAGCCCTCCGAGGCCCTATGTGAACACTGAAGCTTTCTTT
CDR3 protein: CASSPPRPYVNTEAFF

V gene: TRBV6-5
J gene: TRBJ2-1
D gene: TRBD2
clone size: few
CDR3 DNA: TGTGCCAGCAGTTCCGGACTAGCGGGAGCCGCATACAATGAGCAGTTCTTC
CDR3 protein: CASSSGLAGAAYNEQFF

V gene: TRBV27
J gene: TRBJ2-7
D gene: TRBD2
clone size: many
CDR3 DNA: TGTGCCAGCGGCACACCACCTAGCGGGTTCTACGAGCAGTACTTC
CDR3 protein: CASGTPPSGFYEQYF

V gene: TRBV20-1
J gene: TRBJ1-5
D gene: TRBD1
clone size: few
CDR3 DNA: TGCAGTGCTAGAGGGCAGGGGGAACAGCCCCAGCATTTT
CDR3 protein: CSARGQGEQPQHF

V gene: TRBV19
J gene: TRBJ1-1
D gene: NA
clone size: NA
CDR3 DNA: TGTGCCAGTAGCCAAGGGGTTAAAGCTTTCTTT
CDR3 protein: CASSQGVKAFF

V gene: TRBV7-2
J gene: TRBJ2-7
D gene: TRBD1
clone size: many
CDR3 DNA: TGTGCCAGCAGCGGAGACAGGGGGGAACGCTACGAGCAGTACTTC
CDR3 protein: CASSGDRGERYEQYF

V gene: TRBV28
J gene: TRBJ1-3
D gene: TRBD1
clone size: many
CDR3 DNA: TGTGCCAGCAGTTCACAAGGACAGGTCCCTGGAAACACCATATATTTT
CDR3 protein: CASSSQGQVPGNTIYF